The T cell receptor beta chain under discussion was sequenced for a study of CD8 T cells in ankylosing spondylitis. General study results and limits: Blood of patients with ankylosing spondylitis appeared to be characterized by a TCR beta motif of eight highly homologous variants. From matched ankylosing spondylitis synovial fluid, disease-linked clones were reportedly recovered at significantly enriched levels.

Details on this clonotype: Its antigen remains unknown.

With molecular barcodes, quantitative 5'-RACE was used to make the TCR beta libraries. TCRdb used MiXCR to reprocess the 5' RACE reads, holding one entry per CDR3 protein. Of about 240,000 distinct CDR3 sequences listed, about 10% are singletons. Trimming pared 0 bases from V and 10 bases from J, leaving 7 bases between. The CDR3 consists of 12 residues. Germline loops: CDR1 ENHRY, CDR2 SYGVKD. The receptor's source is a male donor with ankylosing spondylitis or in good health (not recorded which). The specimen sequenced was blood, either unsorted or a sorted T cell fraction (not recorded which). The genes are TRBV10-3 and TRBJ2-1; D might be TRBD2 (6 bases). CDR3 nucleotide sequence: TGTGCCATCAGTGAGTCGGGAGGCGAGCAGTTCTTC. Translating it yields CAISESGGEQFF.